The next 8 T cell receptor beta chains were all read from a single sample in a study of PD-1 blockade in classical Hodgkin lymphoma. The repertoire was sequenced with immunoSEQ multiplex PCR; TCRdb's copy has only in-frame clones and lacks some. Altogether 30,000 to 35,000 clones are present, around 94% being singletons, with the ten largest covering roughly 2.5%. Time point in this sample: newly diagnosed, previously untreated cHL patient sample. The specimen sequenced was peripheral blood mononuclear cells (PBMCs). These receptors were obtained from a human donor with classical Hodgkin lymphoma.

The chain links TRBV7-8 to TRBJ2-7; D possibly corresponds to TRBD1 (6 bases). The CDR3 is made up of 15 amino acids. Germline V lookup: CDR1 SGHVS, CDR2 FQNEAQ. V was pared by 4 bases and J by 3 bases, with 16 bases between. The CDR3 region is CASSSATGGHYEQYF. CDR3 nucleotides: TGTGCCAGCAGCTCCGCGACTGGGGGCCACTACGAGCAGTACTTC.

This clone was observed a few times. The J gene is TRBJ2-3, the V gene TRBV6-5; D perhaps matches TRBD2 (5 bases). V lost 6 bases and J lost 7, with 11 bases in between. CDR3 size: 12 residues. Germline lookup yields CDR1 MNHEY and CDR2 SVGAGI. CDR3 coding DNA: TGTGCCAGCAGGCCCCACGGGAATACGCAGTATTTT. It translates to CASRPHGNTQYF.

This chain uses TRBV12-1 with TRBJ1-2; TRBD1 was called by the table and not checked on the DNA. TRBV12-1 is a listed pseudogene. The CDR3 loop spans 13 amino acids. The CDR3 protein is CASRPGVTYGYTF. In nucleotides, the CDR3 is TGTGCCAGCAGACCAGGGGTAACCTATGGCTACACCTTC.

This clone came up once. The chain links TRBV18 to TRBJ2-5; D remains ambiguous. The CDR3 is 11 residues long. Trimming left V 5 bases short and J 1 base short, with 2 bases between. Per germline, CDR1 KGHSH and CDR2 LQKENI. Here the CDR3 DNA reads TGTGCCAGCTCATCCCAAGAGACCCAGTACTTC. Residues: CASSSQETQYF.

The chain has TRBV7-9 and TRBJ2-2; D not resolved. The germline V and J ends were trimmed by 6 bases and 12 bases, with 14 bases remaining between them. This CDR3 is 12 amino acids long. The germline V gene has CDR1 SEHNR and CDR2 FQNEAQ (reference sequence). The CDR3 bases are TGTGCCAGCAGTCCTACCGGTGTTAAGCTGTTTTTT. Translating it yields CASSPTGVKLFF.

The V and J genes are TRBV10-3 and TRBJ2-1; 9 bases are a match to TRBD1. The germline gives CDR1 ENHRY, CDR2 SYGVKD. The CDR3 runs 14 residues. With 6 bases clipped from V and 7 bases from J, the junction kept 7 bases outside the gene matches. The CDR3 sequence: CAISSFGTGNEQFF. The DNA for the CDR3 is TGTGCCATCAGCTCATTCGGGACAGGGAATGAGCAGTTCTTC.

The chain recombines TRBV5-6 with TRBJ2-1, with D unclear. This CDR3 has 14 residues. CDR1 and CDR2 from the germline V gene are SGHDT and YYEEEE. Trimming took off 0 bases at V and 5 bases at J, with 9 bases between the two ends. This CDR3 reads CASSLEWNNNEQFF. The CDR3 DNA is TGTGCCAGCAGCTTGGAATGGAACAACAATGAGCAGTTCTTC.

The CDR3 nucleotides read TGTGCCAGCAGCCCACAACCGGTGCTGACGGGAGAGACCCAGTACTTC. Translating gives CASSPQPVLTGETQYF. V gene TRBV7-2 combines with J gene TRBJ2-5; no reliable D call. The CDR3 has 16 amino acids. Trimming pared 5 bases from V and 4 bases from J, leaving 20 bases between. The V gene's germline CDR1 is SGHTA and CDR2 FQGNSA. Filled out from reference TRBV7-2 and TRBJ2-5, the complete variable domain reads GAGVSQSPSNKVTEKGKDVELRCDPISGHTALYWYRQSLGQGLEFLIYFQGNSAPDKSGLPSDRFSAERTGGSVSTLTIQRTQQEDSAVYLCASSPQPVLTGETQYFGPGTRLLVL.